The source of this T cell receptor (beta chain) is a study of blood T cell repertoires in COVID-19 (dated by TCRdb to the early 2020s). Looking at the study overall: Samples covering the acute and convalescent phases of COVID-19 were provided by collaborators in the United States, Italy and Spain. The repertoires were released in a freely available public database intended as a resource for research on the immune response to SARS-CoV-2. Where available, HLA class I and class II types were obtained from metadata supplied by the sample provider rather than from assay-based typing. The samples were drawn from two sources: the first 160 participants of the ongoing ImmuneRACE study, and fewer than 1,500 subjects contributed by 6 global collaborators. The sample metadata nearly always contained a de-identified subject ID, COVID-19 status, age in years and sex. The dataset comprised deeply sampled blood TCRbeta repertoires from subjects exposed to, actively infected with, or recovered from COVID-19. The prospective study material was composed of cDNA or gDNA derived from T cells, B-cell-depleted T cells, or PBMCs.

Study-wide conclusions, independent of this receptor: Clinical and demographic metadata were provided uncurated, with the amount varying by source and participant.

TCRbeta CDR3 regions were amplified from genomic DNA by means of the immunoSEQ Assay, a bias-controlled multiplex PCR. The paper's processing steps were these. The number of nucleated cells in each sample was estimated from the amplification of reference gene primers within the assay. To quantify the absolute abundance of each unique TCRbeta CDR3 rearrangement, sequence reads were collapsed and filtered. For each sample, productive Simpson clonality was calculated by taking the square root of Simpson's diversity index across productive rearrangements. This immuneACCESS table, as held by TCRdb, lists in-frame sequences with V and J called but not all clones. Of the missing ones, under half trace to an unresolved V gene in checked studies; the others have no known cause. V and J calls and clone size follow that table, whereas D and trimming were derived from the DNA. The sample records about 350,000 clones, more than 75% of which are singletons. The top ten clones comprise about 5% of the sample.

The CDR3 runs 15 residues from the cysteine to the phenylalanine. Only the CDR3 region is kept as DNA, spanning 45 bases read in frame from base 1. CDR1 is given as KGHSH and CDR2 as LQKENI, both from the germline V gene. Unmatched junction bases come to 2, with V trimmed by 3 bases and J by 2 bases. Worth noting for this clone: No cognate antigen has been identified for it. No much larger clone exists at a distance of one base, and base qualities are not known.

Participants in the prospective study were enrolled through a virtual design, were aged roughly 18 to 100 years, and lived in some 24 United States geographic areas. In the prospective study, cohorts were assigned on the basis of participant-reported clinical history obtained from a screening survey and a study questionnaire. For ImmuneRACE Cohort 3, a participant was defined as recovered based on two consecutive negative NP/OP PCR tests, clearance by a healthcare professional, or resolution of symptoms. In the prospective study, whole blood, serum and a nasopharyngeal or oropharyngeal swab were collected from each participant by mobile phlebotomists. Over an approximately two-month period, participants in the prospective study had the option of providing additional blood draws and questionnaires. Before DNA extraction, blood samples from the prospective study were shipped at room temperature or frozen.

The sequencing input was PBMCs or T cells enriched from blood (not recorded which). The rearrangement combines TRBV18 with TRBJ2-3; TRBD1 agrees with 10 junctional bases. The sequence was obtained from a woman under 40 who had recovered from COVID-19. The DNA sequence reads TGTGCCAGCTCACCCGGGACAGGGGACACAGATACGCAGTATTTT. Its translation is CASSPGTGDTDTQYF. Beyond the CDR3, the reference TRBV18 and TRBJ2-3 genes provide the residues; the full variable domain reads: NAGVMQNPRHLVRRRGQEARLRCSPMKGHSHVYWYRQLPEEGLKFMVYLQKENIIDESGMPKERFSAEFPKEGPSILRIQQVVRGDSAAYFCASSPGTGDTDTQYFGPGTRLTVL.